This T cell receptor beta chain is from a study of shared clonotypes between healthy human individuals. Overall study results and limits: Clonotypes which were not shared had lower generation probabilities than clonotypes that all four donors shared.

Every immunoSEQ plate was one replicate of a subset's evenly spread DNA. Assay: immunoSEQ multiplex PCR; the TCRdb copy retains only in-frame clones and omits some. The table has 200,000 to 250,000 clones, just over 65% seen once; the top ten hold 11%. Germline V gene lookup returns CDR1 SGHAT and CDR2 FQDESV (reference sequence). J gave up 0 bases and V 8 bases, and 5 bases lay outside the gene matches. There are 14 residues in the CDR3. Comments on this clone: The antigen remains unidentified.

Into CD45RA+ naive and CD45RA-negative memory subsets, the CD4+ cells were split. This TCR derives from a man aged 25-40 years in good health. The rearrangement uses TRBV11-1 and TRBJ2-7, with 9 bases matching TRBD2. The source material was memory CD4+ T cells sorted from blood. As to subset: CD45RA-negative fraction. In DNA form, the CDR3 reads TGTGCCAGCGCGCGACTAGCGGACTCCTACGAGCAGTACTTC. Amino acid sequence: CASARLADSYEQYF.